This TCR beta chain comes out of a study of T cell changes during pregnancy in multiple sclerosis. Clones were sequenced by immunoSEQ multiplex PCR, and TCRdb holds only the in-frame ones, with some missing. Of tens of thousands of clones listed, roughly 91% are singletons. Germline V gives CDR1 LGHNA, CDR2 YNFKEQ. Trimming removed 1 base from V and 4 bases from J; junction bases left unmatched: 5. The length of the CDR3 is 16 residues. The sequence came from a female donor with multiple sclerosis, enrolled in a pregnancy study. This chain uses TRBV4-2 with TRBJ2-1, with 9 nucleotides matching TRBD2. The sample here was CD4+ T cells from peripheral blood mononuclear cells, taken in the third trimester of pregnancy. CDR3 sequence: CASSQGDSGSYNEQFF. The CDR3 DNA sequence: TGTGCCAGCAGCCAAGGTGATAGCGGGAGTTACAATGAGCAGTTCTTC.